This T cell receptor beta chain was retrieved from a study of CD8 T cells in Susac syndrome. J gave up 4 bases and V 6 bases, and 4 bases lay outside the gene matches. Looked up from germline, CDR1 is SNHLY and CDR2 is FYNNEI. The CDR3 is made up of 15 amino acids. Random hexamers primed reverse transcription of about 0.45 to 1 ug RNA. MiXCR was run by TCRdb on the immunoSEQ multiplex PCR reads, yielding one entry per CDR3 protein. The sample yields around 270,000 distinct CDR3 sequences, around nine tenths seen once. Sequencing was done on a sample of CD8+ T cells from PBMCs. The rearrangement uses TRBV2 and TRBJ2-3, with 13 bases that match TRBD2. This sequence was found in a human donor with multiple sclerosis. CDR3 DNA sequence: TGTGCCAGCAGACGGACTAGCGGGAGCCCAGATACGCAGTATTTT. Translation: CASRRTSGSPDTQYF.